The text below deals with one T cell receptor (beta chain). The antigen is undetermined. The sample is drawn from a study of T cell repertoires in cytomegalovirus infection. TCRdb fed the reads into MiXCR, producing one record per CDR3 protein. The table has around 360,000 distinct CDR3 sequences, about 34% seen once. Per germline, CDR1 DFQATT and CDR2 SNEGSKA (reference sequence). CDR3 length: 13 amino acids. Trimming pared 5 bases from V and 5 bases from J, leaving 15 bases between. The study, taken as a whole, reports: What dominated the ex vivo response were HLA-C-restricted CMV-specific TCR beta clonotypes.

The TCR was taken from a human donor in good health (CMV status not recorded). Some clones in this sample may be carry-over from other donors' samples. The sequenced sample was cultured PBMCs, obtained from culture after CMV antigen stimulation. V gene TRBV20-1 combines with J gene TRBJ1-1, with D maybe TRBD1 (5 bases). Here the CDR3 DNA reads TGCAGTGCTTGGGACGGCTTATTTACTGAAGCTTTCTTT. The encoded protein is CSAWDGLFTEAFF.